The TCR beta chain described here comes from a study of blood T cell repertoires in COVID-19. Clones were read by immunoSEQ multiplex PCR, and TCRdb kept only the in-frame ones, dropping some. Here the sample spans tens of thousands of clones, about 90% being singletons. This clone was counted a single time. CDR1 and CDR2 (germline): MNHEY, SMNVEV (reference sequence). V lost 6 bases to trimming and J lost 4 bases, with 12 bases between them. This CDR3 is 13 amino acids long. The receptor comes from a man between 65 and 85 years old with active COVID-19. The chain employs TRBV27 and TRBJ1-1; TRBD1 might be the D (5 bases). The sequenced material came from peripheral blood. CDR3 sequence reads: CASSLAGGTEAFF. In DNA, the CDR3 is TGTGCCAGCAGCTTAGCCGGGGGCACTGAAGCTTTCTTT.